This paragraph reports one TCR beta chain. The method was immunoSEQ multiplex PCR; TCRdb's version includes in-frame clones alone and lacks a portion of them. This table holds some 20,000 clones, under 85% found once. V was clipped by 11 bases and J by 5 bases; unmatched bases: 7. This CDR3 contains 13 residues. Germline V gives CDR1 WNHNN, CDR2 SYGVQD (reference sequence). This sample stems from a study of T cells in narcolepsy. On the study more broadly: Healthy controls were enrolled alongside patients with narcolepsy type 1 or type 2.

The rearrangement uses TRBV10-1 and TRBJ1-5; TRBD1 agrees at 9 bases. Sequencing was done on a sample of memory (CD45RA-) CD4+ T cells from blood. This TCR was recovered from a human donor in good health. Here the CDR3 DNA reads TGCGCCCGGCCGGGACAGGGAGATCAGCCCCAGCATTTT. It yields the protein CARPGQGDQPQHF.